Shown below are 26 T cell receptor beta chains from a single sample sequenced in a study of cytomegalovirus exposure and HLA in healthy donors. PCR used 60 Vbeta primers and 13 Jbeta primers. Repertoires were generated with immunoSEQ multiplex PCR, while TCRdb's copy carries only in-frame clones and drops some. The repertoire consists of some 150,000 clones, with approximately 84% occurring once and the leading ten covering under 2%. The sequencing sample was made of PBMCs. These receptors all stem from a woman in her 40s in good health and CMV-seronegative.

The rearrangement joins TRBV4-2 to TRBJ1-2; D unresolved. The CDR3 spans 14 residues. Germline V lookup: CDR1 LGHNA, CDR2 YNFKEQ. V lost 1 base and J lost 3, with 9 bases in between. CDR3: CASSQGSRDYGYTF. CDR3 nucleotide sequence: TGTGCCAGCAGCCAAGGTTCCCGGGACTATGGCTACACCTTC.

This clone was seen more than once but under ten times. This chain connects TRBV11-2 to TRBJ2-7, with 7 bases identical to TRBD1. The CDR3 contains 15 residues. Losses at the gene ends were 3 bases for V and 1 base for J; bases not matched to a gene: 6. The germline V gene has CDR1 SGHAT and CDR2 FQNNGV. Here the CDR3 DNA reads TGTGCCAGCAGCTTTTCCCCGGGACAGTCCTACGAGCAGTACTTC. This translates into CASSFSPGQSYEQYF.

The chain joins TRBV7-9 to TRBJ2-1; D is possibly TRBD1 (7 bases). Germline V gene sequence: CDR1 SEHNR, CDR2 FQNEAQ (reference sequence). This CDR3 contains 15 residues. With 3 bases removed from V and 3 bases from J, the gap between germline ends came to 12 bases. Written as DNA, the CDR3 is TGTGCCAGCAGCTTCAGACAGGGACTCTACAATGAGCAGTTCTTC. This codes for CASSFRQGLYNEQFF.

V and J are TRBV12-5 and TRBJ2-1; 10 bases line up with TRBD1. Germline loops: CDR1 LGHNT, CDR2 FRNRAP. The CDR3 extends over 15 amino acids. Trimming cost V 1 base and J 6 bases; bases outside gene matches: 3. In DNA, the CDR3 is TGTGCTAGTGGTTTGGGACAGGGGGCTATCAATGAGCAGTTCTTC. Translation gives CASGLGQGAINEQFF.

The chain carries TRBV7-9 and TRBJ2-2; no clear D gene. The CDR3 runs 18 residues. From germline, CDR1 is SEHNR and CDR2 FQNEAQ (reference sequence). The V gene lost 2 bases and the J gene lost 3 bases, with 19 bases spanning the gap. CDR3 loop: CASSLLAGQTPHTGELFF. In DNA, the CDR3 is TGTGCCAGCAGCTTATTGGCTGGCCAAACCCCGCACACCGGGGAGCTGTTTTTT.

The rearrangement joins TRBV5-8 to TRBJ2-3; D is uncertain. V lost 2 bases, J lost 10 bases, and 11 bases lay in between. Germline V gene data show CDR1 as SGHTS and CDR2 as YDEGEE. The CDR3 loop spans 12 amino acids. CDR3 in DNA: TGTGCCAGCAGCTTTCGCGGCAGTGCGCAGTATTTT. Its protein product is CASSFRGSAQYF.

V and J are TRBV6-5 and TRBJ1-5; TRBD1 aligns across 8 bases. V lost 2 bases, J lost 5 bases, and 2 bases stayed unmatched. This CDR3 is built from 14 residues. Germline V gene lookup returns CDR1 MNHEY and CDR2 SVGAGI. CDR3 residues: CASSYGQGYQPQHF. For the CDR3, the DNA is TGTGCCAGCAGTTACGGACAGGGCTATCAGCCCCAGCATTTT.

This clone appeared a single time. The chain recombines TRBV9 with TRBJ2-7; TRBD2 might be the D (5 bases). V dropped 0 bases and J dropped 2 bases, with 9 bases sitting between them. CDR3 size: 14 residues. Germline V gene sequence: CDR1 SGDLS, CDR2 YYNGEE. The CDR3: CASSVGTGAYEQYF. The CDR3 DNA follows: TGTGCCAGCAGCGTAGGGACTGGAGCCTACGAGCAGTACTTC.

The CDR3 loop reads CASSQESLAGDYEQYF. In DNA form, the CDR3 reads TGCGCCAGCAGCCAAGAAAGTCTAGCGGGAGACTACGAGCAGTACTTC. The J gene is TRBJ2-7, the V gene TRBV4-3; 10 bases align to TRBD2. Per germline, CDR1 LGHNA and CDR2 YSLEER. The V gene end was trimmed by 0 bases and the J gene end by 3 bases; junction bases not matched to a gene: 5. This CDR3 spans 16 amino acids.

The V and J genes are TRBV4-3 and TRBJ2-5; possible D gene TRBD2, 5 bases. CDR1 is LGHNA, CDR2 YSLEER, per germline. Trimming took 0 bases from V and 4 from J, leaving 15 bases between them. This CDR3 has 16 residues. The CDR3 region is CASSQDISGKGETQYF. The DNA of the CDR3 is TGCGCCAGCAGCCAAGATATATCCGGGAAGGGAGAGACCCAGTACTTC.

This clone was counted a single time. The rearrangement joins TRBV5-1 to TRBJ1-4, with TRBD1 matching 8 bases. Germline V gives CDR1 SGHRS, CDR2 YFSETQ. V was pared by 1 base and J by 8 bases, with 7 bases of the junction left unmatched. The CDR3 is 15 residues long. Written as DNA, the CDR3 is TGCGCCAGCAGCTTGTTCGGACAGGGAGTAGAAAAACTGTTTTTT. Its protein product is CASSLFGQGVEKLFF.

The chain employs TRBV6-1 and TRBJ2-7, with 9 nucleotides matching TRBD2. This CDR3 is built from 17 residues. From germline, CDR1 is MNHNS and CDR2 SASEGT. Unmatched junction bases numbered 11, after V lost 3 bases and J lost 2 bases. As DNA, the CDR3 is TGTGCCAGCAGTGAGCTCGTCCGCGGGAGGGGGCCCTACGAGCAGTACTTC. It translates to CASSELVRGRGPYEQYF.

This chain uses TRBV9 with TRBJ2-5, with TRBD1 matching over 9 bases. Germline V CDR1 and CDR2: SGDLS, YYNGEE. V lost 8 bases and J lost 5; bases outside the gene matches: 10. The CDR3 runs 14 residues. The chain's CDR3 is CASTRTGDTETQYF. The CDR3 DNA sequence: TGTGCCAGTACCCGGACAGGGGATACCGAGACCCAGTACTTC. Variable domain in full (rest from reference TRBV9 and TRBJ2-5): DSGVTQTPKHLITATGQRVTLRCSPRSGDLSVYWYQQSLDQGLQFLIQYYNGEERAKGNILERFSAQQFPDLHSELNLSSLELGDSALYFCASTRTGDTETQYFGPGTRLLVL.

The CDR3 sequence: CASSLGPLTGGLNNEQFF. Written as DNA, the CDR3 is TGTGCCAGCAGCTTGGGGCCTCTTACAGGGGGTCTCAACAATGAGCAGTTCTTC. J is TRBJ2-1 and V is TRBV5-4; TRBD1 matches 8 bases. Germline values: CDR1 SGHNT, CDR2 YYREEE (reference sequence). The CDR3 consists of 18 residues. Trimming cost V 0 bases and J 5 bases; bases outside gene matches: 13.

DNA of the CDR3: TGCGCCAGCAGTCACCCCGGACAGGGGGACTCCTACGAGCAGTACTTC. Protein product: CASSHPGQGDSYEQYF. The chain employs TRBV23-1 and TRBJ2-7; 10 bases match TRBD1. TRBV23-1 is an ORF, with its function uncertain. The trim removed 3 bases at V and 0 bases at J, leaving 5 bases unmatched. CDR3 size: 16 residues.

The rearrangement joins TRBV28 to TRBJ2-7, with 10 bases lining up with TRBD1. From germline, CDR1 is MDHEN and CDR2 SYDVKM. This CDR3 has 15 amino acids. After removal of 6 bases from V and 6 bases from J, the junction contained 11 bases not matched to a gene. CDR3 residues: CASSLRGTGAFEQYF. The CDR3 DNA sequence: TGTGCCAGCAGCCTTAGGGGGACAGGGGCTTTCGAGCAGTACTTC.

The sample holds one count of this clone. V usage is TRBV9 and J usage is TRBJ1-2; possibly TRBD1 for D (5 bases). The CDR3 has 13 residues. Germline assignment: CDR1 SGDLS and CDR2 YYNGEE. Trimming took 4 bases from V and 2 from J, leaving 9 bases between them. The CDR3 is CASSPNRNYGYTF. CDR3 DNA: TGTGCCAGCAGCCCAAACAGGAACTATGGCTACACCTTC.

The chain is built from TRBV28 and TRBJ1-5; TRBD1 matches 7 bases. CDR1 is MDHEN, CDR2 SYDVKM, per germline. The length of the CDR3 is 16 residues. V lost 5 bases, J lost 3 bases, and 10 bases stayed unmatched. The CDR3 DNA is TGTGCCAGCAGTCTCCTTTGGACAGGAATCAATCAGCCCCAGCATTTT. This gives the protein CASSLLWTGINQPQHF.

This clone was seen just once. The identical CDR3 is also encoded by other nucleotide sequences in the sample. The V call is TRBV9, the J call TRBJ2-7; D is uncertain. CDR3 length: 14 amino acids. V was pared by 0 bases and J by 0 bases, with 7 bases between. Germline lookup yields CDR1 SGDLS and CDR2 YYNGEE. This CDR3 is CASSVAAGSYEQYF. CDR3 nucleotide sequence: TGTGCCAGCAGCGTAGCCGCCGGCTCCTACGAGCAGTACTTC.

The rearrangement joins TRBV27 to TRBJ2-1; maybe TRBD2 (6 bases). V lost 3 bases to trimming and J lost 3 bases, with 15 bases between them. Germline V gene data show CDR1 as MNHEY and CDR2 as SMNVEV (reference sequence). The CDR3 runs 16 residues. The CDR3 region is CASSFVLGRNYNEQFF. Here the CDR3 DNA reads TGTGCCAGCAGTTTTGTTTTAGGGAGGAACTACAATGAGCAGTTCTTC.

Comments on this clone: Relative to the germline gene, one junction end is altered; a read error may explain this. This sample also contains other DNA sequences that code for the same CDR3. This rearrangement joins TRBV19 to TRBJ1-5; TRBD1 matches at 10 bases. Germline V lookup: CDR1 LNHDA, CDR2 SQIVND (reference sequence). The CDR3 spans 19 residues. CDR3 protein: CASSNFLRDRGIGSQPQHF. The CDR3 DNA sequence: TGTGCCAGCAGTAATTTCCTCCGGGACAGGGGAATTGGGAGTCAGCCCCAGCATTTT.

The V call is TRBV6-5, the J call TRBJ2-7, with 11 bases that match TRBD1. This CDR3 has 16 residues. V dropped 0 bases and J dropped 3; count of bases not matched to a gene: 4. Germline loops: CDR1 MNHEY, CDR2 SVGAGI. The chain's CDR3 is CASSYSSGTGGYEQYF. CDR3 nucleotide sequence: TGTGCCAGCAGTTACTCCTCCGGGACAGGGGGCTACGAGCAGTACTTC.

The chain couples TRBV7-2 to TRBJ2-5; 8 bases fit TRBD2. Trimming removed 4 bases from V and 3 bases from J; junction bases left unmatched: 7. Germline CDR1 and CDR2: SGHTA and FQGNSA. CDR3 size: 15 residues. CDR3 DNA sequence: TGTGCCAGCAGCTCCATGCCGGGACTAGAAGAGACCCAGTACTTC. Translation: CASSSMPGLEETQYF. The entire variable domain, with the rest obtained from reference TRBV7-2 and TRBJ2-5, is as follows: GAGVSQSPSNKVTEKGKDVELRCDPISGHTALYWYRQSLGQGLEFLIYFQGNSAPDKSGLPSDRFSAERTGGSVSTLTIQRTQQEDSAVYLCASSSMPGLEETQYFGPGTRLLVL.

This chain connects TRBV5-1 to TRBJ1-4; TRBD1 is a possible D gene (5 bases). The length of the CDR3 is 13 residues. Trimming pared 2 bases from V and 7 bases from J, leaving 9 bases between. Germline lookup yields CDR1 SGHRS and CDR2 YFSETQ. For the CDR3, the DNA is TGCGCCAGCAGCTTCGGGCAGGGTGAAAAACTGTTTTTT. Translated: CASSFGQGEKLFF. Full variable domain (missing parts from reference TRBV5-1 and TRBJ1-4): KAGVTQTPRYLIKTRGQQVTLSCSPISGHRSVSWYQQTPGQGLQFLFEYFSETQRNKGNFPGRFSGRQFSNSRSEMNVSTLELGDSALYLCASSFGQGEKLFFGSGTQLSVL.

This sequence joins TRBV4-2 and TRBJ1-1; 12 bases map to TRBD1. Trimming cost V 3 bases and J 6 bases; bases outside gene matches: 2. CDR1 LGHNA and CDR2 YNFKEQ come from the germline V gene. This CDR3 region has 14 residues. In DNA form, the CDR3 reads TGTGCCAGCAGCCAGGGACAGGGGGCGTCTGAAGCTTTCTTT. Encoded protein: CASSQGQGASEAFF.

This clone was observed a single time. V usage is TRBV27 and J usage is TRBJ1-1, with TRBD1 as a possible D gene (5 bases). Germline lookup yields CDR1 MNHEY and CDR2 SMNVEV (reference sequence). The V and J ends lost 4 bases and 1 base respectively, with 10 bases between them. The CDR3 extends over 14 amino acids. CDR3 DNA sequence: TGTGCCAGCAGTTGGGGCGAAGGGAACACTGAAGCTTTCTTT. This gives the protein CASSWGEGNTEAFF.